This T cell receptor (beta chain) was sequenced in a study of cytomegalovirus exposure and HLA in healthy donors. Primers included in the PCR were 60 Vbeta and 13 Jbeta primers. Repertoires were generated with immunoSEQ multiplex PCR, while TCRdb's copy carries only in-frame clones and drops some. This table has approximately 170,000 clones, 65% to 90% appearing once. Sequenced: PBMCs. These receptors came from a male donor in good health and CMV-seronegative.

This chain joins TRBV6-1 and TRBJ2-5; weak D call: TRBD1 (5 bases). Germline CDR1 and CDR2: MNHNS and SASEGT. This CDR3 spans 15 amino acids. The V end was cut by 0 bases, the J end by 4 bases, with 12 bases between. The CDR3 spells CASSEAAAGRETQYF. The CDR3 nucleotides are TGTGCCAGCAGTGAAGCTGCGGCAGGGCGAGAGACCCAGTACTTC.